This T cell receptor (beta chain) was recorded in a study of blood T cell repertoires in COVID-19. Overall study context: The samples span acute and convalescent COVID-19 from the United States, Italy and Spain.

In the original processing: From reference gene primer amplification, estimates of nucleated cell counts were derived. Assay used: immunoSEQ multiplex PCR; TCRdb lists only in-frame clones, some missing. V and J calls and clone size are given by that table; D and trimming were obtained from the DNA. The table has about 150,000 clones, approximately 89% seen once. There are 13 residues in the CDR3. The ends were cut back, 3 bases at V and 4 bases at J, with 9 bases in the middle. The V gene's germline CDR1 is LGHDT and CDR2 YNNKEL (reference sequence). The chain is built from TRBV3-1 (or the pseudogene TRBV3-2) and TRBJ1-1, with D tentatively TRBD1 (5 bases). The clonotype was recovered from a human donor in a cohort sampled during active COVID-19. Material: peripheral blood. The CDR3 nucleotides read TGTGCCAGCAGCCACGGGGGGAGCACTGAAGCTTTCTTT. Residues: CASSHGGSTEAFF.